The 13 T cell receptor beta chains presented below share a single source sample, sequenced in a study of vaccination and CD4 T cells after COVID-19. No cognate antigen is known for these TCRs. Treatment in this sample: roughly 11-day PBMC culture with coronavirus spike peptide pools or control peptides (ViraFEST assay). The Oncomine TCR Beta short-read assay was what sequenced the DNA obtained from cultured CD4+ T cells. TCRdb reprocessed the PCR reads with MiXCR, giving one entry per CDR3 protein. The sample records almost 6,500 distinct CDR3 sequences, about 75% being singletons. Sequences were obtained from CD4+ T cells from blood, cultured in vitro. These receptors all stem from a human donor who had recovered from COVID-19.

This chain uses TRBV28 with TRBJ2-5; D is unclear. The CDR3 is made up of 12 amino acids. The V gene lost 6 bases and the J gene lost 7 bases, with 12 bases spanning the gap. Germline assignment: CDR1 MDHEN and CDR2 SYDVKM. The CDR3 is CASRSGRGTQYF. The CDR3 nucleotides read TGTGCCAGCAGATCGGGCCGAGGGACCCAGTACTTC.

DNA for the CDR3: TGTGCCTGGAGTGTGACAGGCACAGATACGCAGTATTTT. This codes for CAWSVTGTDTQYF. The rearrangement joins TRBV30 to TRBJ2-3, with D perhaps TRBD1 (5 bases). The germline CDR1 and CDR2 sequences are GTSNPN and SVGIG (reference sequence). Trimming shortened V by 0 bases and J by 1 base, and 5 bases separated the two germline ends. CDR3 size: 13 residues.

This chain connects TRBV2 to TRBJ2-2, with D unclear. CDR1 SNHLY and CDR2 FYNNEI come from the germline V gene. This CDR3 is built from 14 residues. The V end was cut by 6 bases, the J end by 6 bases, with 14 bases between. Written as DNA, the CDR3 is TGTGCCAGCAGGCGCTACCAGGTGGCCGGGGAGCTGTTTTTT. Protein product: CASRRYQVAGELFF.

V usage is TRBV28 and J usage is TRBJ1-1, with a weak D call TRBD1 (5 bases). The CDR3 spans 16 residues. Germline values: CDR1 MDHEN, CDR2 SYDVKM. V was trimmed by 10 bases and J by 4 bases, leaving 25 bases between them. The CDR3 here is CATMTGGGMVGTEAFF. The CDR3 DNA follows: TGTGCCACTATGACGGGGGGGGGAATGGTAGGCACTGAAGCTTTCTTT.

This clonotype was detected a few times. The chain employs TRBV11-3 and TRBJ1-6; D unclear. Germline V gene sequence: CDR1 SGHNT, CDR2 YENEEA. The CDR3 consists of 15 residues. Trimming pared 4 bases from V and 2 bases from J, leaving 9 bases between. CDR3 amino acids: CASSSSNTYNSPLHF. Here the CDR3 DNA reads TGTGCCAGCAGCTCCAGCAACACCTATAATTCACCCCTCCACTTT.

The chain has TRBV5-1 and TRBJ2-7; TRBD2 might be the D (6 bases). V was pared by 2 bases and J by 0 bases, with 9 bases between. This CDR3 has 14 residues. CDR1 is SGHRS and CDR2 is YFSETQ in the germline V gene. The DNA for the CDR3 is TGCGCCAGCAGCTTTTTGACTAGCTCCTACGAGCAGTACTTC. Amino acids: CASSFLTSSYEQYF.

DNA of the CDR3: TGTGCCAGCAGCCAAGGGGACAGGGGATATTACACCATATATTTT. The encoded protein is CASSQGDRGYYTIYF. The chain recombines TRBV9 with TRBJ1-3, with TRBD1 matching 10 bases. The CDR3 contains 15 residues. Germline trimming cut 4 bases from V and 8 bases from J; bases unmatched to any gene: 9. CDR1 is SGDLS, CDR2 YYNGEE, per germline.

The chain joins TRBV6-5 to TRBJ1-2; 7 bases are a match to TRBD1. Germline loops: CDR1 MNHEY, CDR2 SVGAGI. After removal of 4 bases from V and 8 bases from J, the junction contained 19 bases not matched to a gene. CDR3 size: 17 residues. The CDR3 coding sequence is TGTGCCAGCAGTTCTCCTACGGACTCGACAGGGAGGGGAGGCTACACCTTC. Its protein product is CASSSPTDSTGRGGYTF.

The gene calls are TRBV6-2 or TRBV6-3 and TRBJ2-7; the D is unclear. The CDR3 is 14 amino acids. From germline, CDR1 is MNHEY and CDR2 SVGEGT. The ends were cut back, 7 bases at V and 1 base at J, with 14 bases in the middle. The CDR3 DNA follows: TGTGCCAGCAACCCCCAGTTCACTTCCTACGAGCAGTACTTC. Encoded protein: CASNPQFTSYEQYF.

The gene calls are TRBV6-1 and TRBJ1-5; 8 bases agree with TRBD1. Per germline, CDR1 MNHNS and CDR2 SASEGT. Germline trimming cut 4 bases from V and 4 bases from J; bases unmatched to any gene: 0. The CDR3 length is 13 residues. CDR3 nucleotides: TGTGCCAGCAGTGGGACAGGGAATCAGCCCCAGCATTTT. Amino acid sequence: CASSGTGNQPQHF.

In this sample, this clonotype is large. CDR3 sequence: CASSFYKYEPQHF. DNA for the CDR3: TGTGCCAGCAGTTTTTACAAGTATGAGCCCCAGCATTTT. The chain employs TRBV6-5 and TRBJ1-5; D is ambiguous. This CDR3 contains 13 residues. Germline CDR1 and CDR2: MNHEY and SVGAGI. Deletions cut 4 bases from V and 8 bases from J, with 12 bases between.

This rearrangement joins TRBV24-1 to TRBJ1-2; D remains ambiguous. V lost 2 bases and J 1 base, leaving 13 bases between the germline ends. The CDR3 totals 16 residues. Germline-derived CDR1 and CDR2 are KGHDR and SFDVKD. The CDR3: CATSDSRATLNYGYTF. The CDR3, as DNA: TGTGCCACCAGTGATTCTAGGGCGACCCTTAACTATGGCTACACCTTC.

The CDR3 protein is CASSDPPTRMYGYTF. The CDR3 DNA is TGTGCCAGTAGCGACCCTCCGACACGAATGTATGGCTACACCTTC. The rearrangement uses TRBV19 and TRBJ1-2; D is unclear. The germline V gene has CDR1 LNHDA and CDR2 SQIVND (reference sequence). The V and J ends lost 6 bases and 5 bases respectively, with 19 bases between them. The CDR3 has 15 amino acids.